This T cell receptor beta chain was observed in a study of T cell responses to AZD1222 COVID-19 vaccine. Comment on this clone: The antigen remains undetermined.

Findings and limits, study-wide: The donors showed a predominance of white British ancestry and of females, with possible underestimation of clonal diversity. The breadth and depth of Spike-specific TCRs increased once two AZD1222 doses had been given.

The CDR3 length is 15 residues. Germline lookup yields CDR1 LNHDA and CDR2 SQIVND (reference sequence). The germline V and J ends were trimmed by 5 bases and 2 bases, with 15 bases remaining between them. Clones were read by immunoSEQ multiplex PCR, and TCRdb kept only the in-frame ones, dropping some. Here the sample spans tens of thousands of clones, 70% to 90% being singletons. This sample comprised peripheral blood, obtained on day 0 of AZD1222 vaccination. The V call is TRBV19, the J call TRBJ2-5, with a tentative D call TRBD2 (6 bases). This TCR was sampled from an adult in good health. CDR3 protein: CASSAIRGTQETQYF. The CDR3 bases are TGTGCCAGTAGTGCAATTCGGGGGACTCAAGAGACCCAGTACTTC.